The 18 T cell receptor beta chains listed next were all sequenced from one sample in a study of T cell changes during pregnancy in multiple sclerosis. Method: immunoSEQ multiplex PCR; TCRdb's copy keeps in-frame clones and lacks some. The table includes roughly 76,000 clones, 80% to 95% detected once. The sequenced sample was CD4+ T cells from peripheral blood mononuclear cells, obtained after pregnancy. The receptors stem from a female donor with multiple sclerosis, enrolled in a pregnancy study.

The V gene is TRBV2, the J gene TRBJ1-4; D is possibly TRBD1 (6 bases). Germline V CDR1 and CDR2: SNHLY, FYNNEI. The CDR3 is 14 residues long. Trimming removed 5 bases at V and 7 bases at J, with 14 bases between. The CDR3 reads CASSPPGAGEKLFF. As DNA, the CDR3 is TGTGCCAGCAGTCCCCCAGGGGCGGGTGAAAAACTGTTTTTT.

This CDR3 reads CASTDPGNRGNTIYF. CDR3 nucleotide sequence: TGTGCCAGCACCGACCCCGGAAACAGGGGAAACACCATATATTTT. The chain is built from TRBV6-6 and TRBJ1-3, with a tentative D call TRBD1 (5 bases). The CDR3 loop spans 15 amino acids. Germline V gives CDR1 MNHNY, CDR2 SVGAGI (reference sequence). V lost 7 bases and J lost 4, with 17 bases in between.

The chain has TRBV28 and TRBJ2-7, with D unresolved. CDR1 is MDHEN, CDR2 SYDVKM, per germline. The CDR3 extends over 14 amino acids. V dropped 7 bases and J dropped 0 bases, with 13 bases sitting between them. CDR3 residues: CASIGGGISYEQYF. The CDR3 bases are TGTGCCAGCATCGGCGGCGGAATCTCCTACGAGCAGTACTTC.

The gene calls are TRBV5-1 and TRBJ2-5; 10 positions agree with TRBD1. J was trimmed by 2 bases and V by 4 bases; bases with no gene match: 5. This CDR3 is built from 15 residues. In germline, CDR1 is SGHRS, CDR2 YFSETQ. The CDR3, as DNA: TGCGCCAGCAGCCAGGACAGGGGGAGACAAGAGACCCAGTACTTC. It yields the protein CASSQDRGRQETQYF.

In its sample, this clone was seen once. V gene TRBV27 combines with J gene TRBJ1-2; 9 nucleotides match TRBD1. The germline V gene has CDR1 MNHEY and CDR2 SMNVEV (reference sequence). V gave up 4 bases and J gave up 7 bases; unmatched junction bases: 10. The CDR3 extends over 15 amino acids. This CDR3 reads CASSYTGTGLGGYTF. The CDR3 DNA follows: TGTGCCAGCAGTTATACCGGGACAGGGCTCGGTGGCTACACCTTC.

The V and J genes are TRBV19 and TRBJ1-1; the D is unclear. The CDR3 extends over 14 amino acids. V was cut by 3 bases and J by 0 bases, with 8 bases left in between. The germline gives CDR1 LNHDA, CDR2 SQIVND (reference sequence). The CDR3 reads CASSIGLMNTEAFF. The CDR3 coding sequence is TGTGCCAGTAGTATTGGGCTCATGAACACTGAAGCTTTCTTT.

Only one count was recorded for this clone. The chain joins TRBV2 to TRBJ1-1; 8 bases map to TRBD1. Per germline, CDR1 SNHLY and CDR2 FYNNEI. This CDR3 comprises 13 residues. J gave up 10 bases and V 3 bases, and 7 bases lay outside the gene matches. This CDR3 reads CASSDRGTGRAFF. CDR3 bases: TGTGCCAGCAGTGATAGAGGGACAGGCAGAGCTTTCTTT.

This chain links TRBV2 with TRBJ1-2, with D possibly being TRBD1 (6 bases). Looked up from germline, CDR1 is SNHLY and CDR2 is FYNNEI. V lost 8 bases, J lost 4 bases, and 17 bases lay in between. The CDR3 sequence is 14 residues long. CDR3 loop: CASLSQGAGYGYTF. CDR3 nucleotides: TGTGCCAGCCTATCACAGGGAGCCGGCTATGGCTACACCTTC. The full variable domain, in which reference TRBV2 and TRBJ1-2 provide the parts outside the CDR3, is EPEVTQTPSHQVTQMGQEVILRCVPISNHLYFYWYRQILGQKVEFLVSFYNNEISEKSEIFDDQFSVERPDGSNFTLKIRSTKLEDSAMYFCASLSQGAGYGYTFGSGTRLTVV.

The gene calls are TRBV2 and TRBJ1-5; D is ambiguous. V dropped 7 bases and J dropped 0 bases, with 7 bases sitting between them. This CDR3 spans 13 amino acids. The germline V gene encodes CDR1 SNHLY and CDR2 FYNNEI. CDR3 region: CASKRVSNQPQHF. CDR3 coding DNA: TGTGCCAGCAAGAGGGTTAGCAATCAGCCCCAGCATTTT.

This chain joins TRBV9 and TRBJ2-5, with D perhaps matching TRBD2 (6 bases). The CDR3 extends over 15 amino acids. V was pared by 1 base and J by 2 bases, with 12 bases between. The V gene's germline CDR1 is SGDLS and CDR2 YYNGEE. The chain's CDR3 is CASSVLAGYQETQYF. The CDR3 DNA reads TGTGCCAGCAGCGTACTGGCGGGGTATCAAGAGACCCAGTACTTC.

This chain joins TRBV27 and TRBJ2-7, with 7 positions matching TRBD1. V lost 2 bases, J lost 7 bases, and 14 bases stayed unmatched. The CDR3 runs to 16 residues. In germline, CDR1 is MNHEY, CDR2 SMNVEV (reference sequence). The CDR3 here is CASSLKPSPTRGEQYF. CDR3 nucleotide sequence: TGTGCCAGCAGTTTAAAACCTAGTCCTACCAGGGGGGAGCAGTACTTC.

The rearrangement links TRBV6-5 to TRBJ2-1, with D unclear. This CDR3 has 16 residues. The V end lost 4 bases, the J end lost 1 base, and 14 bases lay between the germline ends. The germline V gene has CDR1 MNHEY and CDR2 SVGAGI. The CDR3 is CASSSSTPVSYNEQFF. The CDR3 region has the DNA TGTGCCAGCAGTTCCTCTACGCCAGTGTCCTACAATGAGCAGTTCTTC.

The V call is TRBV5-1, the J call TRBJ2-1; 10 bases agree with TRBD2. Looked up from germline, CDR1 is SGHRS and CDR2 is YFSETQ. The CDR3 has 22 residues. V shed 1 base and J 3 bases; nucleotides not matched to a gene: 22. CDR3 coding DNA: TGCGCCAGCAGCTTGCCTTTTGGGGGGACTCCCCTTACTAGCGGGGTCTACAATGAGCAGTTCTTC. It specifies CASSLPFGGTPLTSGVYNEQFF.

The chain recombines TRBV9 with TRBJ2-7, with TRBD1 matching 8 bases. V dropped 4 bases and J dropped 5; count of bases not matched to a gene: 14. This CDR3 comprises 16 residues. CDR1 and CDR2 (germline): SGDLS, YYNGEE. The CDR3 region is CASSLSGQAFLNEQYF. The DNA for the CDR3 is TGTGCCAGCAGCCTCTCGGGACAGGCATTTCTCAACGAGCAGTACTTC.

This chain connects TRBV30 to TRBJ1-5; the match to TRBD1 covers 9 bases. This CDR3 region has 14 residues. Germline V lookup: CDR1 GTSNPN, CDR2 SVGIG (reference sequence). The V and J ends lost 4 bases and 7 bases, in that order; junction bases with no gene match: 8. This chain's CDR3 is CAWTPDRGGQPQHF. The DNA of the CDR3 is TGTGCCTGGACCCCGGACAGGGGAGGCCAGCCCCAGCATTTT.

V gene TRBV28 combines with J gene TRBJ1-1; no reliable D call. Trimming shortened V by 6 bases and J by 0 bases, and 11 bases separated the two germline ends. The CDR3 length is 14 residues. Germline V gene sequence: CDR1 MDHEN, CDR2 SYDVKM. In nucleotides, the CDR3 is TGTGCCAGCAGGAGCTCGGGGATGAACACTGAAGCTTTCTTT. Protein sequence: CASRSSGMNTEAFF.

The chain links TRBV19 to TRBJ2-5; 7 bases are shared with TRBD2. J lost 4 bases, V lost 6 bases, and 8 bases had no gene match. CDR1 and CDR2 (germline): LNHDA, SQIVND (reference sequence). The CDR3 loop spans 14 amino acids. CDR3 DNA sequence: TGTGCCAGTAGCTCTAGCGGCAACAGAGAGACCCAGTACTTC. This encodes CASSSSGNRETQYF.

V usage is TRBV7-8 and J usage is TRBJ1-2; 7 positions agree with TRBD1. The germline V gene has CDR1 SGHVS and CDR2 FQNEAQ. The CDR3 contains 14 residues. The V segment lost 4 bases and the J segment 4 bases; nucleotides outside the gene matches: 6. In DNA, the CDR3 is TGTGCCAGCAGCTGGTTGAGGACAGGCTATGGCTACACCTTC. It yields the protein CASSWLRTGYGYTF. Drawing the rest from reference TRBV7-8 and TRBJ1-2, the complete variable domain is GAGVSQSPRYKVAKRGQDVALRCDPISGHVSLFWYQQALGQGPEFLTYFQNEAQLDKSGLPSDRFFAERPEGSVSTLKIQRTQQEDSAVYLCASSWLRTGYGYTFGSGTRLTVV.